This TCR beta chain was found in a study of regulatory T cells in long-lasting Graves disease. At the level of the study: Those Graves' patients who were newly diagnosed had been on antithyroid drugs under 3 months.

CDR3 regions were amplified by Arm-PCR using iRepertoire HTBI primers to build TCR beta libraries. A single record per CDR3 protein comes from TCRdb applying MiXCR to the multiplex PCR reads. The sample shows about 400,000 distinct CDR3 sequences, roughly 15% of them seen only once. The sample holds a few counts of this clonotype. Time point described: newly diagnosed GD, antithyroid drugs for less than 3 months. Construction of the TCR library relied on RNA isolated from PBMCs. This same sample was also taken into another study, of T cells in Graves' hyperthyroidism and ophthalmopathy.

Sample: peripheral blood mononuclear cells (PBMCs), taken at new diagnosis, from a patient treated with antithyroid drugs. The TCR originated in a woman in her late teens or twenties with Graves disease.

CDR3 in DNA: TGTGCCAGTAGTTCCGGGACAGGCAAAACAGATACGCAGTATTTT. The encoded protein is CASSSGTGKTDTQYF. The chain has TRBV19 and TRBJ2-3, with 8 positions matching TRBD1. The length of the CDR3 is 15 residues. In germline, CDR1 is LNHDA, CDR2 SQIVND (reference sequence). The V gene end was trimmed by 5 bases and the J gene end by 3 bases; junction bases not matched to a gene: 7.